Each of the 17 T cell receptor beta chains below was sequenced from the same sample in a study of T cell changes during pregnancy in multiple sclerosis. Profiled with immunoSEQ multiplex PCR; TCRdb holds only in-frame clones, not every one. The sample holds fewer than 60,000 clones, 90% to 95% seen once. The source was CD4+ T cells from peripheral blood mononuclear cells, collected after pregnancy. The receptors were gathered from a female donor with multiple sclerosis, enrolled in a pregnancy study.

This clone has just one count. Sequence at one end of the junction differs from germline and may be a read error. The chain employs TRBV29-1 and TRBJ1-3; D gene ambiguous. Germline loops: CDR1 SQVTM, CDR2 ANQGSEA. This CDR3 comprises 12 residues. DNA of the CDR3: TGCAGCGTGGAAGTCGGTGGAAACACCATATATTTT. It is translated as CSVEVGGNTIYF.

This clone was seen only once. The V call is TRBV29-1, the J call TRBJ2-7, with D maybe TRBD1 (6 bases). The germline V and J ends were trimmed by 1 base and 5 bases, with 12 bases remaining between them. Germline-derived CDR1 and CDR2 are SQVTM and ANQGSEA. This CDR3 is 13 amino acids long. The CDR3 nucleotides read TGCAGCGTTGAAGGGGGTGGGGGCGACGAGCAGTACTTC. Translating it yields CSVEGGGGDEQYF.

This clone has a count of ten or more. This sequence joins TRBV25-1 and TRBJ1-4; D uncertain. CDR3 size: 14 residues. The V gene lost 4 bases and the J gene lost 4 bases, with 10 bases spanning the gap. The V gene's germline CDR1 is MGHDK and CDR2 SYGVNS. CDR3 sequence: CASSVGGFNEKLFF. The CDR3 coding sequence is TGTGCCAGCAGTGTGGGAGGATTTAATGAAAAACTGTTTTTT.

The CDR3 loop is CASSLDGSYGYTF. The CDR3 DNA reads TGTGCCAGCAGCTTGGATGGTAGCTATGGCTACACCTTC. V is TRBV5-8 and J is TRBJ1-2; D gene uncertain. CDR3 size: 13 residues. V was shortened by 0 bases and J by 4 bases, with 7 bases between the two germline ends. The germline gives CDR1 SGHTS, CDR2 YDEGEE.

The chain couples TRBV5-5 to TRBJ2-2, with TRBD1 matching 7 bases. J lost 2 bases, V lost 4 bases, and 11 bases had no gene match. Looked up from germline, CDR1 is SGHKS and CDR2 is YYEKEE (reference sequence). This CDR3 contains 17 residues. CDR3 sequence: CASSLLQTGPNTGELFF. CDR3 sequence (DNA): TGTGCCAGCAGCCTCCTCCAGACAGGGCCCAACACCGGGGAGCTGTTTTTT.

This chain uses TRBV7-6 with TRBJ1-1, with D possibly matching TRBD1 (5 bases). CDR3 length: 15 amino acids. The germline CDR1 and CDR2 sequences are SGHVS and FNYEAQ. Trimming pared 0 bases from V and 4 bases from J, leaving 12 bases between. CDR3 nucleotide sequence: TGTGCCAGCAGCTTAGCGGGGGGGGTGGGCACTGAAGCTTTCTTT. This gives the protein CASSLAGGVGTEAFF.

The rearrangement joins TRBV27 to TRBJ2-3; 8 positions agree with TRBD2. The germline V gene has CDR1 MNHEY and CDR2 SMNVEV (reference sequence). Trimming at V came to 8 bases and at J to 3 bases, leaving 13 bases not matched to a gene. The CDR3 is 16 residues long. The CDR3: CASWSGSTGKTDTQYF. The CDR3 DNA reads as TGTGCCAGCTGGAGCGGGAGTACGGGTAAAACAGATACGCAGTATTTT.

This chain joins TRBV18 and TRBJ1-1; D unresolved. Germline V gene data show CDR1 as KGHSH and CDR2 as LQKENI. V lost 2 bases to trimming and J lost 10 bases, with 11 bases between them. The CDR3 runs 12 residues. Written as DNA, the CDR3 is TGTGCCAGCTCACCAGGTGGGCCAGTAGCTTTCTTT. It encodes CASSPGGPVAFF.

CDR3: CASSSTYRSYGYTF. CDR3 coding DNA: TGTGCCAGCAGCTCGACCTACAGGAGCTATGGCTACACCTTC. V and J are TRBV5-6 and TRBJ1-2; weak D call: TRBD1 (5 bases). Trimming shortened V by 3 bases and J by 4 bases, and 13 bases separated the two germline ends. There are 14 residues in the CDR3. Germline CDR1 and CDR2: SGHDT and YYEEEE.

V gene TRBV9 combines with J gene TRBJ2-1, with 11 bases fitting TRBD2. The length of the CDR3 is 16 residues. Germline values: CDR1 SGDLS, CDR2 YYNGEE. Germline trimming cut 2 bases from V and 6 bases from J; bases unmatched to any gene: 7. As DNA, the CDR3 is TGTGCCAGCAGCGTGGACGGACTAGCGGGCTCCAATGAGCAGTTCTTC. Its translation: CASSVDGLAGSNEQFF.

The gene calls are TRBV9 and TRBJ2-3; the D is unclear. Germline CDR1 reads SGDLS; CDR2 reads YYNGEE. V was cut by 4 bases and J by 4 bases, with 10 bases left in between. The CDR3 is 13 residues long. The CDR3 loop is CASSQAQADTQYF. The CDR3 DNA reads TGTGCCAGCAGCCAAGCCCAAGCAGATACGCAGTATTTT.

This clone was seen only a few times. The chain employs TRBV29-1 and TRBJ2-6; TRBD2 agrees at 7 bases. With 5 bases clipped from V and 5 bases from J, the junction kept 15 bases outside the gene matches. Per the germline V gene, CDR1 is SQVTM and CDR2 is ANQGSEA. CDR3 length equals 17 residues. This CDR3 reads CSVWARLAQSRANVLTF. In DNA, the CDR3 is TGCAGCGTTTGGGCTAGACTAGCACAAAGTCGGGCCAACGTCCTGACTTTC.

CDR3 DNA: TGTGCCAGTATCCAGCGGGTAGGGCGGTGGAACACTGAAGCTTTCTTT. This gives the protein CASIQRVGRWNTEAFF. The V gene is TRBV19, the J gene TRBJ1-1; no clear D gene. Trimming cost V 7 bases and J 1 base, with 19 bases left between them. Germline values: CDR1 LNHDA, CDR2 SQIVND (reference sequence). CDR3 length equals 16 residues.

The chain couples TRBV7-9 to TRBJ2-7, with 9 bases matching TRBD2. This CDR3 comprises 13 residues. V lost 8 bases to trimming and J lost 1 base; unmatched junction nucleotides: 3. Germline CDR1 is SEHNR and CDR2 is FQNEAQ (reference sequence). The DNA of the CDR3 is TGTGCCAGCTCCACTAGCGGGTCCTACGAGCAGTACTTC. As protein: CASSTSGSYEQYF.

This chain connects TRBV28 to TRBJ2-1; the D gene is possibly TRBD2 (6 bases). This CDR3 is 15 amino acids long. V gave up 5 bases and J gave up 6 bases, with 17 bases separating them. Germline V CDR1 and CDR2: MDHEN, SYDVKM. CDR3 in amino acids: CASSPSGSGVNEQFF. CDR3 bases: TGTGCCAGCAGTCCATCGGGGTCGGGGGTCAATGAGCAGTTCTTC.

The chain employs TRBV28 and TRBJ2-7; D is undetermined. The CDR3 totals 10 residues. V lost 8 bases, J lost 4 bases, and 6 bases lay in between. Germline-derived CDR1 and CDR2 are MDHEN and SYDVKM. CDR3 protein: CASGSYEQYF. CDR3 nucleotides: TGTGCCAGCGGTTCGTACGAGCAGTACTTC.

The DNA of the CDR3 is TGTGCCAGCAGTTACGGAGGGCATGATGGCGAAAAACTGTTTTTT. Translating gives CASSYGGHDGEKLFF. This chain uses TRBV6-5 with TRBJ1-4; D not certain. Between the trimmed V and J ends, which lost 2 bases and 8 bases, there was a span of 15 bases. This CDR3 spans 15 amino acids. CDR1 and CDR2 from the germline V gene are MNHEY and SVGAGI.